The 4 T cell receptor beta chains below were found in one sample sequenced in a study of kidney transplant recipient with SARS-CoV-2 infection. TCRdb redid the calling of the reads with MiXCR, one entry per CDR3 protein. The sample lists under 300,000 distinct CDR3 sequences; more than 25% were seen once. The source material was a blood sample, sampled at baseline and between days 110 and 120 from a kidney transplant recipient. All receptors derive from a young adult male patient who had COVID-19 and was a kidney transplant recipient. A subset of T cells may come from the graft donor.

The table lists this clonotype with many counts. The chain has TRBV28 and TRBJ2-7; 8 nucleotides agree with TRBD1. This CDR3 is 13 amino acids long. Germline CDR1 reads MDHEN; CDR2 reads SYDVKM. The V segment lost 3 bases and the J segment 4 bases; nucleotides outside the gene matches: 2. CDR3 sequence: CASSLDRVYEQYF. The CDR3 DNA sequence: TGTGCCAGCAGTTTGGACAGGGTTTACGAGCAGTACTTC.

This clonotype has only a few counts. Because the CDR3 is missing its conserved closing phenylalanine or tryptophan, this is likely a read error. The V and J genes are TRBV24-1 and TRBJ1-2, with unresolved D. This CDR3 is 17 amino acids long. V was cut by 6 bases and J by 4 bases, with 23 bases left in between. Per germline, CDR1 KGHDR and CDR2 SFDVKD. CDR3 sequence (DNA): TGTGCCACCAGTTCGGTGGTTAGTACCAGAAAGACCTATGGCTACACCTCC. Protein: CATSSVVSTRKTYGYTS.

Concerning this clonotype itself: One base away lies a much larger clone, so this may be a sequencing read error. This chain uses TRBV9 with TRBJ2-7, with 9 bases identical to TRBD1. Germline CDR1 is SGDLS and CDR2 is YYNGEE. The length of the CDR3 is 14 residues. CDR3: CASSAGTGLYGQYF. The CDR3 region has the DNA TGTGCCAGCAGCGCTGGGACAGGGCTCTACGGGCAGTACTTC.

This clonotype was recorded many times. This chain links TRBV18 with TRBJ1-2, with unresolved D. Trimming stripped 1 base from V and 2 bases from J, with 8 bases between. Germline V gives CDR1 KGHSH, CDR2 LQKENI. The CDR3 contains 14 residues. In DNA, the CDR3 is TGTGCCAGCTCACCACAGGGAGGAAACTATGGCTACACCTTC. It is translated as CASSPQGGNYGYTF.